This T cell receptor beta chain was recorded in a study of blood T cell repertoires in COVID-19. Method: immunoSEQ multiplex PCR; TCRdb's copy keeps in-frame clones and lacks some. The sample carries around 210,000 clones, roughly 88% recorded once. The CDR3 sequence is 14 residues long. Germline assignment: CDR1 MNHEY and CDR2 SVGAGI. V was cut by 2 bases and J by 5 bases, with 11 bases left in between. The TCR was taken from a man between 18 and 29 years old with active or convalescent COVID-19. Sequenced: peripheral blood. The rearrangement joins TRBV6-5 to TRBJ2-3, with a weak D call TRBD1 (5 bases). CDR3 sequence reads: CASSYPGRVDTQYF. The CDR3 region has the DNA TGTGCCAGCAGTTACCCCGGCAGGGTAGATACGCAGTATTTT.